This T cell receptor beta chain was profiled in a study of glioma-infiltrating T cells after dendritic cell vaccination. Across the whole study: Dendritic cell vaccine was injected intradermally three times, biweekly. Study observations and caveats: The cohort had few patients with full blood and tumor sets.

Concerning this clone: The antigen is undetermined.

Stated time point: after dendritic cell vaccination, including at tumor progression/relapse. Input was 2 to 2.5 ug genomic DNA, or all available if less. Generated by immunoSEQ multiplex PCR, the TCRdb table keeps only in-frame clones and is missing some. The sample has 98,000 or so clones; approximately 80% are singletons. The material was blood, obtained after dendritic cell vaccination. The sequence derives from a human donor with glioblastoma.

The CDR3: CASSVADRGNTGELFF. The CDR3 bases are TGTGCCAGCAGCGTGGCGGACAGGGGGAACACCGGGGAGCTGTTTTTT. V usage is TRBV9 and J usage is TRBJ2-2; 9 nucleotides match TRBD1. Trimming took 2 bases from V and 1 from J; bases not matched to a gene: 3. The CDR3 sequence is 16 residues long. The germline CDR1 and CDR2 sequences are SGDLS and YYNGEE.